This TCR beta chain appears in the sequencing data of a study of T-cell memory formation after mild COVID-19. The V end was cut by 0 bases, the J end by 2 bases, with 12 bases between. Germline V gene data show CDR1 as KGHSH and CDR2 as LQKENI. The CDR3 has 16 residues. A single record per CDR3 protein comes from TCRdb applying MiXCR to the 5' RACE reads. The table lists about 400,000 distinct CDR3 sequences, around a sixth of them singletons, with roughly 21% in the top ten. The chain employs TRBV18 and TRBJ2-3; no clear D. Input material: PBMCs or a T cell subset sorted from them (not recorded which). The clonotype comes from a man younger than 35 who had mild COVID-19 (a few samples of this study predate the infection). Cell type and time point are not known. CDR3: CASSPPSGRITDTQYF. The CDR3 DNA sequence: TGTGCCAGCTCACCACCCTCCGGACGGATCACAGATACGCAGTATTTT.